Listed below are T cell receptor beta chains from one sample, sequenced in a study of blood T cells in healthy people across ages. MiXCR, run by TCRdb on the 5' RACE reads, gives a single entry per CDR3 protein. The sample holds about 1.6 million distinct CDR3 sequences, about 35% seen once. Specimen: blood. The receptors stem from a woman aged 25 to 39 in good health. The CDR3 runs from the conserved cysteine through the conserved F or W. The D gene is left open where the match is weak. Only part of the rows carry a size: once, few, many, or a class if the clone is expanded.

cdr3_length j_call d_call clone_size v_call cdr3_nt cdr3_aa
15 TRBJ1-2 TRBD1 - TRBV4-1 TGCGCCAGCAGCCAAGGGACGATTGACAGGGGAGCCTACACCTTC CASSQGTIDRGAYTF
14 TRBJ2-3 TRBD2 few TRBV30 TGTGCCTGTATTACTAGCGGGGGGGTGGATACGCAGTATTTT CACITSGGVDTQYF
12 TRBJ2-3 - few TRBV29-1 TGCAGCGTTCGAGGGGGAGTAGATACGCAGTATTTT CSVRGGVDTQYF
15 TRBJ2-1 - - TRBV5-1 TGCGCCAGCAGCTTAAGGCGGAGCTCCTACAATGAGCAGTTCTTC CASSLRRSSYNEQFF
18 TRBJ2-5 TRBD2 - TRBV5-8 TGTGCCAGCAGCCCCGGGGCTAGCGGGGGGGGATACCAAGAGACCCAGTACTTC CASSPGASGGGYQETQYF
13 TRBJ1-3 - - TRBV7-9 TGTGCCAGCAGCACCCTCATATGGGACACCATATATTTT CASSTLIWDTIYF
14 TRBJ2-7 TRBD1 - TRBV12-3/TRBV12-4 TGTGCCAGCAGCGCTTGGGACAGGCAATACGAGCAGTACTTC CASSAWDRQYEQYF
15 TRBJ2-3 - - TRBV5-1 TGCGCCAGCAGCTGGAGAGGTGACGACACAGATACGCAGTATTTT CASSWRGDDTDTQYF
13 TRBJ2-3 - - TRBV10-2 TGCGCCAGCATGACAGGTCCCACAGATACGCAGTATTTT CASMTGPTDTQYF
15 TRBJ2-2 - - TRBV24-1 TGTGCCACCAGTGAGGCGGGACCGAACACCGGGGAGCTGTTTTTT CATSEAGPNTGELFF
14 TRBJ1-5 - - TRBV20-1 TGCAGTGCTAGAGTGGGCCATAGCAATCAGCCCCAGCATTTT CSARVGHSNQPQHF
15 TRBJ1-4 TRBD1 - TRBV2 TGTGCCAGCAGGACTATCGACAGGGGCGGCGAAAAACTGTTTTTT CASRTIDRGGEKLFF
15 TRBJ2-5 TRBD2 many TRBV5-1 TGCGCCAGCAGCTTCACCGGGAGGGGGAGAGAGACCCAGTACTTC CASSFTGRGRETQYF
12 TRBJ2-7 - many TRBV7-9 TGTGCCAGCAGCTTAAAGCGGAACGAGCAGTACTTC CASSLKRNEQYF
15 TRBJ2-3 - - TRBV9 TGTGCCAGCAGCGTAGGGGGGGCCAGGACAGATACGCAGTATTTT CASSVGGARTDTQYF
15 TRBJ2-3 TRBD2 - TRBV3-1 TGTGCCAGCAGCCAAGACGGGAGGCCCACAGATACGCAGTATTTT CASSQDGRPTDTQYF
18 TRBJ2-3 TRBD1 many TRBV10-3 TGTGCCATCATTACACCGGGACAGATAAATTCCCGCACAGATACGCAGTATTTT CAIITPGQINSRTDTQYF
15 TRBJ2-7 - - TRBV7-3 TGTGCCAGCAGCAGAAGGGCAGGGGAAGCCTACGAGCAGTACTTC CASSRRAGEAYEQYF
13 TRBJ1-1 - - TRBV20-1 TGCAGTGCTAGAGTACCTTTGAACACTGAAGCTTTCTTT CSARVPLNTEAFF
13 TRBJ1-1 - - TRBV4-1 TGCGCCAGCAGCCAAGATGAAGGGTCTGAAGCTTTCTTT CASSQDEGSEAFF
14 TRBJ2-1 TRBD1 - TRBV19 TGTGCCAGTAGTAGCGATCGACAGGGCAGTGAGCAGTTCTTC CASSSDRQGSEQFF
17 TRBJ2-1 TRBD2 - TRBV29-1 TGCTCTTTTTATGGGACTAGCGGGTGGTACTCCTACAATGAGCAGTTGTTC CSFYGTSGWYSYNEQLF